Listed below are T cell receptor beta chains from one sample, sequenced in a study of identical twins. MiXCR was run by TCRdb on the 5' RACE reads, yielding one entry per CDR3 protein. The sample contains 1.5 million to 2 million distinct CDR3 sequences, under 35% of which appear only once. Source material: cord blood. Receptors were obtained from a newborn girl in good health. The CDR3 runs from the conserved cysteine through the conserved F or W. A D gene is named only where the DNA matches it firmly. Rows may omit the clone size; those that give it use once, few, many or a size class.

d_call	clone_size	v_call	j_call	cdr3_aa	cdr3_nt
TRBD2	.	TRBV20-1	TRBJ2-7	CSARGPGLAGGLFPYDYEQYF	TGCAGTGCTAGAGGCCCGGGACTAGCGGGAGGTCTGTTTCCCTACGACTACGAGCAGTACTTC
.	.	TRBV2	TRBJ1-6	CASSEAPAYNSPLHF	TGTGCCAGCAGTGAAGCCCCGGCCTATAATTCACCCCTCCACTTT
.	.	TRBV4-2	TRBJ2-7	CASSQDRLPLVYEQYF	TGTGCCAGCAGCCAAGATCGGCTCCCCTTGGTGTACGAGCAGTACTTC
TRBD2	few	TRBV6-1	TRBJ2-3	CASRKLGDTGLAGGTDTQYF	TGTGCCAGCAGAAAGTTAGGGGACACGGGACTAGCGGGGGGAACAGATACGCAGTATTTT
.	few	TRBV20-1	TRBJ2-7	CSARDKRAVYEQYF	TGCAGTGCTAGAGATAAAAGGGCAGTCTACGAGCAGTACTTC
.	.	TRBV12-3/TRBV12-4	TRBJ2-7	CASSLGSRRYEQYF	TGTGCCAGCAGTTTAGGGAGCAGGAGATACGAGCAGTACTTC
.	few	TRBV6-6	TRBJ1-2	CASNGGGGYTF	TGTGCCAGCAACGGGGGAGGTGGCTACACCTTC
.	.	TRBV25-1	TRBJ2-1	CASTNRSPRSSYNEQFF	TGTGCCAGCACCAATAGGAGCCCTCGGAGCTCCTACAATGAGCAGTTCTTC
.	.	TRBV3-1	TRBJ2-7	CASSQKGIHEQYF	TGTGCCAGCAGCCAAAAGGGAATCCACGAGCAGTACTTC
.	.	TRBV27	TRBJ2-3	CASSFRSGGRADTQYF	TGTGCCAGCAGTTTCCGCTCTGGCGGAAGGGCCGATACGCAGTATTTT
TRBD1	.	TRBV29-1	TRBJ1-2	CSAPGQDDGYTF	TGCAGCGCTCCGGGACAGGATGATGGCTACACCTTC
.	few	TRBV12-5	TRBJ1-1	CASGFDTEAFF	TGTGCTAGTGGTTTTGACACTGAAGCTTTCTTT
TRBD1	.	TRBV27	TRBJ2-1	CASRSLRQGYNEQFF	TGTGCCAGCCGATCCCTCCGACAGGGTTACAATGAGCAGTTCTTC
TRBD2	.	TRBV5-5	TRBJ2-1	CASSYKIAGGRNEQFF	TGTGCCAGCAGCTATAAGATAGCGGGGGGGCGCAATGAGCAGTTCTTC
.	.	TRBV12-3/TRBV12-4	TRBJ2-4	CASSFNFYNEQYF	TGTGCCAGCAGTTTTAACTTCTACAATGAGCAGTACTTC
TRBD2	few	TRBV25-1	TRBJ2-3	CASSEPPRGGTDTQYF	TGTGCCAGCAGTGAACCCCCACGGGGGGGCACAGATACGCAGTATTTT
.	.	TRBV7-9	TRBJ2-7	CASSATEQYF	TGTGCCAGCAGCGCGACCGAGCAGTACTTC